The 30 T cell receptor beta chains listed next were all sequenced from one sample in a study of blood T cell repertoires in COVID-19. Using immunoSEQ multiplex PCR, the repertoire was profiled, and TCRdb retains in-frame clones only, with some absent. The table records about 190,000 clones, approximately 90% of them present only once. The sequenced sample was peripheral blood. These receptors were taken from a woman between 35 and 50 years old who had recovered from COVID-19.

The CDR3 loop is CASSYSASGGANVLTF. Written as DNA, the CDR3 is TGTGCCAGCAGTTACTCTGCCAGCGGTGGGGCCAACGTCCTGACTTTC. The genes are TRBV6-6 and TRBJ2-6; TRBD2 is a possible D gene (5 bases). The V end was cut by 0 bases, the J end by 3 bases, with 9 bases between. This CDR3 is built from 16 residues. CDR1 is MNHNY, CDR2 SVGAGI, per germline (reference sequence).

The chain couples TRBV28 to TRBJ2-7; no firm D call. V was trimmed by 4 bases and J by 1 base, leaving 2 bases between them. The CDR3 spans 11 residues. Germline V gene data show CDR1 as MDHEN and CDR2 as SYDVKM. CDR3 DNA: TGTGCCAGCAGTTCGTCCTACGAGCAGTACTTC. Translating gives CASSSSYEQYF.

The gene calls are TRBV30 and TRBJ1-6; D uncertain. Between the trimmed V and J ends, which lost 3 bases and 0 bases, there was a span of 9 bases. The germline CDR1 and CDR2 sequences are GTSNPN and SVGIG (reference sequence). This CDR3 is 15 amino acids long. This CDR3 reads CAWSQDSSYNSPLHF. Written as DNA, the CDR3 is TGTGCCTGGAGCCAGGATAGCTCCTATAATTCACCCCTCCACTTT.

V and J are TRBV13 and TRBJ2-1; 13 nucleotides agree with TRBD2. Per the germline V gene, CDR1 is PRHDT and CDR2 is FYEKMQ (reference sequence). Trimming cost V 4 bases and J 4 bases; bases outside gene matches: 1. CDR3 length equals 15 residues. The CDR3 loop is CASSWGLAGYNEQFF. The CDR3 DNA reads TGTGCCAGCAGCTGGGGACTAGCGGGATACAATGAGCAGTTCTTC.

V gene TRBV27 combines with J gene TRBJ2-2, with a tentative D call TRBD1 (5 bases). V lost 3 bases, J lost 1 base, and 12 bases lay in between. CDR1 is MNHEY, CDR2 SMNVEV, per germline (reference sequence). This CDR3 contains 16 residues. The CDR3 region is CASSFLDSRNTGELFF. CDR3 sequence (DNA): TGTGCCAGCAGTTTTCTTGACAGTCGGAACACCGGGGAGCTGTTTTTT.

The chain employs TRBV5-1 and TRBJ2-5; TRBD1 might be the D (7 bases). With 4 bases removed from V and 3 bases from J, the gap between germline ends came to 13 bases. CDR1 and CDR2 (germline): SGHRS, YFSETQ. The CDR3 is 14 amino acids. The CDR3 nucleotides are TGCGCCAGCAGCCACCCCAGGGGGGAAGAGACCCAGTACTTC. Translating it yields CASSHPRGEETQYF.

V and J are TRBV7-2 and TRBJ2-4, with D possibly matching TRBD1 (6 bases). Trimming left V 5 bases short and J 9 bases short, with 14 bases between. The CDR3 runs to 13 residues. Germline V CDR1 and CDR2: SGHTA, FQGNSA. The DNA of the CDR3 is TGTGCCAGCAGCCGTACAGGGATAAGCATTCAGTACTTC. Translated: CASSRTGISIQYF.

This chain uses TRBV28 with TRBJ2-5; the match to TRBD2 covers 7 bases. V dropped 6 bases and J dropped 0; count of bases not matched to a gene: 7. The CDR3 consists of 15 residues. Germline V gene sequence: CDR1 MDHEN, CDR2 SYDVKM. In nucleotides, the CDR3 is TGTGCCAGCAGGACGGGAGGATCGTACCAAGAGACCCAGTACTTC. It specifies CASRTGGSYQETQYF.

This clone was counted once. The chain joins TRBV5-1 to TRBJ1-4; D gene unclear. This CDR3 is 17 amino acids long. V dropped 4 bases and J dropped 5 bases, with 21 bases sitting between them. Germline loops: CDR1 SGHRS, CDR2 YFSETQ. CDR3 protein: CASSTGGPGIPNEKLFF. Written as DNA, the CDR3 is TGCGCCAGCAGCACCGGAGGGCCAGGAATACCGAATGAAAAACTGTTTTTT.

This chain joins TRBV3-1 (or the pseudogene TRBV3-2) and TRBJ2-7; 7 bases map to TRBD2. The germline gives CDR1 LGHDT, CDR2 YNNKEL (reference sequence). Losses at the gene ends were 1 base for V and 0 bases for J; bases not matched to a gene: 0. This CDR3 is built from 14 residues. The CDR3 nucleotides read TGTGCCAGCAGCCAAGGACTAGCCTCCTACGAGCAGTACTTC. Its protein is CASSQGLASYEQYF.

The chain has TRBV7-2 and TRBJ2-7; D is undetermined. The CDR3 runs to 17 residues. The V end was cut by 5 bases, the J end by 0 bases, with 20 bases between. CDR1 is SGHTA and CDR2 is FQGNSA in the germline V gene. In nucleotides, the CDR3 is TGTGCCAGCAGCCCATTGTCGGGTCGGGTACACTCCTACGAGCAGTACTTC. Translating it yields CASSPLSGRVHSYEQYF.

The genes are TRBV7-2 and TRBJ2-7; D is perhaps TRBD1 (6 bases). With 0 bases removed from V and 5 bases from J, the gap between germline ends came to 8 bases. Per the germline V gene, CDR1 is SGHTA and CDR2 is FQGNSA. The CDR3 is made up of 13 amino acids. The CDR3 nucleotides read TGTGCCAGCAGCTTAGCAAACAGGGACGAGCAGTACTTC. Amino acid sequence: CASSLANRDEQYF.

The rearrangement uses TRBV7-6 and TRBJ2-4; tentatively, D is TRBD1 (7 bases). The CDR3 loop spans 18 amino acids. CDR1 and CDR2 (germline): SGHVS, FNYEAQ. V was cut by 5 bases and J by 0 bases, with 20 bases left in between. The CDR3 bases are TGTGCCAGCAGCCCCCTGGGGGGACAGCCGCTAGCCAAAAACATTCAGTACTTC. Its translation is CASSPLGGQPLAKNIQYF.

The chain employs TRBV7-7 and TRBJ2-5; 12 bases are shared with TRBD2. In germline, CDR1 is SSHAT, CDR2 FNYEAQ (reference sequence). V shed 4 bases and J 2 bases; nucleotides not matched to a gene: 2. The CDR3 runs to 15 residues. The CDR3, as DNA: TGTGCCAGCAGCTCCGGGACTAGCGGGCAAGAGACCCAGTACTTC. It yields the protein CASSSGTSGQETQYF. The variable domain in full, completed from reference TRBV7-7 and TRBJ2-5, reads GAGVSQSPRYKVTKRGQDVTLRCDPISSHATLYWYQQALGQGPEFLTYFNYEAQPDKSGLPSDRFSAERPEGSISTLTIQRTEQRDSAMYRCASSSGTSGQETQYFGPGTRLLVL.

V gene TRBV12-3 or TRBV12-4 combines with J gene TRBJ1-2; 7 bases are a match to TRBD1. After removal of 5 bases from V and 8 bases from J, the junction contained 5 bases not matched to a gene. The length of the CDR3 is 12 residues. CDR3 DNA: TGTGCCAGCAGTGGAGGGGGCGACGGCTACACCTTC. Its translation: CASSGGGDGYTF.

The chain uses TRBV23-1 and TRBJ1-1; D gene unclear. TRBV23-1 is recorded as an ORF, its role being uncertain. The CDR3 spans 10 residues. V lost 6 bases to trimming and J lost 10 bases, with 9 bases between them. The CDR3 sequence: CASSPLRAFF. CDR3 in DNA: TGCGCCAGCAGCCCGCTAAGAGCTTTCTTT.

In the case of this clone: The same CDR3 can be traced to other DNA sequences in this sample. The chain is built from TRBV3-1 (or the pseudogene TRBV3-2) and TRBJ2-3, with TRBD2 matching over 9 bases. Germline V CDR1 and CDR2: LGHDT, YNNKEL (reference sequence). With 4 bases clipped from V and 0 bases from J, the junction kept 2 bases outside the gene matches. CDR3 length equals 15 residues. The CDR3 bases are TGTGCCAGCAGCCCCACTAGCGGGAGCACAGATACGCAGTATTTT. Its translation is CASSPTSGSTDTQYF.

The chain links TRBV10-3 to TRBJ2-3; 10 bases line up with TRBD2. Germline-derived CDR1 and CDR2 are ENHRY and SYGVKD. The CDR3 is made up of 17 amino acids. J lost 0 bases, V lost 4 bases, and 7 bases had no gene match. CDR3 loop: CAISARETSGSTDTQYF. The CDR3 DNA is TGTGCCATCAGTGCAAGGGAGACTAGCGGGAGCACAGATACGCAGTATTTT.

V and J are TRBV28 and TRBJ2-4, with 8 bases fitting TRBD1. The germline V gene encodes CDR1 MDHEN and CDR2 SYDVKM. CDR3 size: 13 residues. Germline trimming cut 6 bases from V and 16 bases from J; bases unmatched to any gene: 14. This chain's CDR3 is CASRPGQGENFYF. The CDR3 coding sequence is TGTGCCAGCAGACCTGGACAGGGCGAAAACTTTTACTTC.

This chain links TRBV5-8 with TRBJ1-2, with D unclear. This CDR3 has 13 residues. The germline gives CDR1 SGHTS, CDR2 YDEGEE. Between the trimmed V and J ends, which lost 2 bases and 8 bases, there was a span of 13 bases. CDR3 bases: TGTGCCAGCAGCTTTGAGGTTTCGTTCGGCTACACCTTC. Encoded protein: CASSFEVSFGYTF.

This clone was detected once. The chain combines TRBV9 with TRBJ2-7, with D perhaps matching TRBD2 (6 bases). CDR1 is SGDLS, CDR2 YYNGEE, per germline. The CDR3 runs to 16 residues. V lost 2 bases and J 5 bases, leaving 20 bases between the germline ends. The CDR3 nucleotides read TGTGCCAGCAGCGTCGATTACGGCGGGATTCCCAACGAGCAGTACTTC. It encodes CASSVDYGGIPNEQYF.

This clone showed up just a few times. J is TRBJ2-6 and V is TRBV7-2; D might be TRBD1 (6 bases). Germline V gene sequence: CDR1 SGHTA, CDR2 FQGNSA. Trimming took 5 bases from V and 1 from J, leaving 15 bases between them. The CDR3 totals 17 residues. CDR3 in amino acids: CASSPPARGSGANVLTF. Written as DNA, the CDR3 is TGTGCCAGCAGCCCCCCAGCCAGGGGTTCTGGGGCCAACGTCCTGACTTTC.

This chain links TRBV19 with TRBJ2-2, with TRBD1 identical over 8 bases. The ends lost 4 bases at V and 5 bases at J; junction bases unmatched: 0. The CDR3 contains 13 residues. CDR1 and CDR2 from the germline V gene are LNHDA and SQIVND (reference sequence). CDR3: CASSNRGTGELFF. DNA for the CDR3: TGTGCCAGTAGTAACAGGGGGACCGGGGAGCTGTTTTTT. Combining the CDR3 with reference TRBV19 and TRBJ2-2 gives the whole variable domain DGGITQSPKYLFRKEGQNVTLSCEQNLNHDAMYWYRQDPGQGLRLIYYSQIVNDFQKGDIAEGYSVSREKKESFPLTVTSAQKNPTAFYLCASSNRGTGELFFGEGSRLTVL.

The chain carries TRBV6-5 and TRBJ1-2; possibly TRBD1 for D (6 bases). The germline V gene has CDR1 MNHEY and CDR2 SVGAGI. Trimming left V 2 bases short and J 2 bases short, with 9 bases between. This CDR3 comprises 14 residues. The CDR3 DNA sequence: TGTGCCAGCAGTTACGGAGGACAGAACTATGGCTACACCTTC. This sequence encodes CASSYGGQNYGYTF.

The rearrangement links TRBV6-5 to TRBJ2-3; 9 nucleotides match TRBD2. The CDR3 runs 12 residues. Germline V lookup: CDR1 MNHEY, CDR2 SVGAGI. The CDR3 DNA reads as TGTGCGTGCGGGAGGGCCGCAGATACGCAGTATTTT. Its translation: CACGRAADTQYF.

V usage is TRBV7-9 and J usage is TRBJ1-2; tentative D call: TRBD1 (5 bases). Per germline, CDR1 SEHNR and CDR2 FQNEAQ (reference sequence). V was cut by 4 bases and J by 4 bases, with 10 bases left in between. The CDR3 totals 13 residues. This CDR3 reads CASSYGGTYGYTF. The CDR3 nucleotides read TGTGCCAGCAGCTATGGGGGGACCTATGGCTACACCTTC. Full variable domain (remainder filled in from reference TRBV7-9 and TRBJ1-2): DTGVSQNPRHKITKRGQNVTFRCDPISEHNRLYWYRQTLGQGPEFLTYFQNEAQLEKSRLLSDRFSAERPKGSFSTLEIQRTEQGDSAMYLCASSYGGTYGYTFGSGTRLTVV.

The V gene is TRBV6-5, the J gene TRBJ2-7, with a weak D call TRBD1 (8 bases). In germline, CDR1 is MNHEY, CDR2 SVGAGI. The CDR3 consists of 15 residues. V lost 6 bases and J lost 3, with 18 bases in between. The CDR3 is CASSRDRGGVYEQYF. The CDR3 DNA follows: TGTGCCAGCAGCCGCGACAGGGGAGGGGTCTACGAGCAGTACTTC.

In this sample, this clone turned up once. The V gene is TRBV10-1, the J gene TRBJ1-2; a weak D match, TRBD1 (5 bases). V was cut by 0 bases and J by 3 bases, with 26 bases left in between. CDR3 length: 20 amino acids. Germline assignment: CDR1 WNHNN and CDR2 SYGVQD (reference sequence). The CDR3 is CASSESETRRVRAGYYGYTF. The CDR3 DNA reads as TGCGCCAGCAGTGAGTCAGAAACACGGAGGGTCAGGGCGGGGTACTATGGCTACACCTTC.

V and J are TRBV6-4 and TRBJ2-1; 13 bases match TRBD2. Germline values: CDR1 MRHNA, CDR2 SNTAGT. Trimming took 3 bases from V and 9 from J; bases not matched to a gene: 8. CDR3 length: 16 amino acids. CDR3 coding DNA: TGTGCCAGCAGTGAGGGGGGACTAGCGGGGAGATTTGAGCAGTTCTTC. Its translation: CASSEGGLAGRFEQFF.

This chain uses TRBV6-2 or TRBV6-3 with TRBJ2-7; 10 bases match TRBD2. This CDR3 contains 16 residues. Trimming took 5 bases from V and 0 from J; bases not matched to a gene: 7. Germline V gene data show CDR1 as MNHEY and CDR2 as SVGEGT. In nucleotides, the CDR3 is TGTGCCAGCAGTGATAGTCTAGCGGGAGACTCCTACGAGCAGTACTTC. As protein: CASSDSLAGDSYEQYF.